This TCR beta chain stems from a study of blood T cells in healthy people across ages. General study results and limits: Comparison with aged donors showed that long-lived donors had more naive CD4+ cells and higher diversity. The unknown donor CMV status may have confounded expanded clonotype changes.

The V end lost 2 bases, the J end lost 9 bases, and 11 bases lay between the germline ends. CDR1 and CDR2 from the germline V gene are MNHNS and SASEGT. The CDR3 has 13 residues. As for this clonotype: The antigen is undetermined.

Sample-barcoded 5' priming and a J-beta primer mix drove a second PCR of about 6 to 12 cycles. A template-switch adaptor with 12 random nucleotides tagged each cDNA molecule. TCRdb reprocessed the 5' RACE reads with MiXCR, giving one entry per CDR3 protein. This table has over 700,000 distinct CDR3 sequences, roughly 50% appearing once. Sequencing was carried out using blood. This rearrangement joins TRBV6-1 to TRBJ1-5; D is unclear. This receptor was taken from a man older than 75 in good health. CDR3 in amino acids: CASSEQRFSPQHF. The CDR3 nucleotides are TGTGCCAGCAGTGAACAACGGTTTTCGCCCCAGCATTTT.